The 13 T cell receptor beta chains below come from one sample, sequenced in a study of Graves' ophthalmopathy and Graves' hyperthyroidism. For repertoire sequencing, the TCR beta CDR3 regions were amplified from RNA transcripts. A first-round RT-PCR used HTBI primers, followed by a second-round multiplex PCR. MiXCR, run by TCRdb on the multiplex PCR reads, gives a single entry per CDR3 protein. Here the sample spans fewer than 650,000 distinct CDR3 sequences, approximately 22% being singletons. Sequencing input: peripheral blood. These receptors were taken from a woman under 30 with stable Graves' hyperthyroidism. Some clones in this sample may be carry-over from other donors' samples.

This clonotype has more than one count but fewer than ten. This rearrangement joins TRBV28 to TRBJ1-2; D unresolved. The CDR3 consists of 12 residues. Between the trimmed V and J ends, which lost 6 bases and 14 bases, there was a span of 19 bases. The V gene's germline CDR1 is MDHEN and CDR2 SYDVKM. The CDR3 reads CASSFIDRAWTF. Written as DNA, the CDR3 is TGTGCCAGCAGCTTCATCGACCGGGCTTGGACCTTC.

The V gene is TRBV6-2 or TRBV6-3, the J gene TRBJ2-7; 14 bases map to TRBD2. J lost 3 bases, V lost 7 bases, and 5 bases had no gene match. The germline CDR1 and CDR2 sequences are MNHEY and SVGEGT. CDR3 length: 15 residues. The CDR3 is CASTGTSGGFYEQYF. The CDR3, as DNA: TGTGCCAGCACCGGGACTAGCGGGGGTTTCTACGAGCAGTACTTC.

The genes are TRBV24-1 and TRBJ1-3; no clear D. The CDR3 contains 13 residues. V shed 7 bases and J shed 2 bases, with 8 bases lying between them. In germline, CDR1 is KGHDR, CDR2 SFDVKD. CDR3 in amino acids: CATREAAGNTIYF. CDR3 sequence (DNA): TGTGCCACCAGGGAGGCCGCTGGAAACACCATATATTTT.

This clonotype turned up a few times. J is TRBJ2-7 and V is TRBV20-1, with D uncertain. Germline loops: CDR1 DFQATT, CDR2 SNEGSKA (reference sequence). The CDR3 is made up of 12 amino acids. With 6 bases removed from V and 3 bases from J, the gap between germline ends came to 12 bases. The CDR3 loop reads CSAPTNGYEQYF. DNA for the CDR3: TGCAGTGCCCCTACGAACGGCTACGAGCAGTACTTC.

The sample holds a few counts of this clonotype. The rearrangement links TRBV18 to TRBJ1-2, with TRBD1 identical over 7 bases. This CDR3 is built from 17 residues. V shed 1 base, J shed 3 bases, and the junction held 11 bases outside the gene matches. CDR1 and CDR2 (germline): KGHSH, LQKENI. CDR3 coding DNA: TGTGCCAGCTCACCACTACACGCAGGGACAGACGACTATGGCTACACCTTC. Translation: CASSPLHAGTDDYGYTF.

This clonotype has a count of ten or more. The rearrangement uses TRBV5-1 and TRBJ1-1; no reliable D call. This CDR3 is 14 amino acids long. Trimming removed 7 bases at V and 0 bases at J, with 13 bases between. Germline CDR1 SGHRS, CDR2 YFSETQ. CDR3 residues: CASSPQTMNTEAFF. CDR3 DNA: TGCGCCAGCTCCCCACAGACGATGAACACTGAAGCTTTCTTT. The full variable domain, its missing parts supplied by reference TRBV5-1 and TRBJ1-1, is KAGVTQTPRYLIKTRGQQVTLSCSPISGHRSVSWYQQTPGQGLQFLFEYFSETQRNKGNFPGRFSGRQFSNSRSEMNVSTLELGDSALYLCASSPQTMNTEAFFGQGTRLTVV.

This clonotype has more than one count but fewer than ten. The chain uses TRBV30 and TRBJ1-5; D might be TRBD1 (6 bases). CDR3 size: 15 residues. Per the germline V gene, CDR1 is GTSNPN and CDR2 is SVGIG (reference sequence). V lost 0 bases and J lost 5, with 14 bases in between. CDR3 sequence (DNA): TGTGCCTGGAGTGTCTACAGGGAGGACGATCAGCCCCAGCATTTT. As protein: CAWSVYREDDQPQHF.

This clonotype was counted at least ten times. The rearrangement uses TRBV12-3 or TRBV12-4 and TRBJ2-2; D gene unclear. This CDR3 spans 17 amino acids. Between the trimmed V and J ends, which lost 6 bases and 0 bases, there was a span of 17 bases. CDR3 DNA: TGTGCCAGCAGCCTTTCAAGCTGGCGAGCGAACACCGGGGAGCTGTTTTTT. Translated, it gives CASSLSSWRANTGELFF.

At least ten counts were recorded for this clonotype. The V and J genes are TRBV6-1 and TRBJ2-4; D possibly corresponds to TRBD1 (5 bases). V was clipped by 0 bases and J by 5 bases, with 11 bases between them. Per germline, CDR1 MNHNS and CDR2 SASEGT. The length of the CDR3 is 15 residues. As DNA, the CDR3 is TGTGCCAGCAGTGAAGCGAAGGGGCGGCAAAACATTCAGTACTTC. Its protein product is CASSEAKGRQNIQYF.

This clonotype was counted at least ten times. The rearrangement links TRBV27 to TRBJ2-2; TRBD2 aligns across 8 bases. The CDR3 is 18 amino acids. With V trimmed by 2 bases and J by 7 bases, 15 bases remained unmatched. The germline CDR1 and CDR2 sequences are MNHEY and SMNVEV (reference sequence). The CDR3 sequence: CASSLHSGTSSWGGELFF. The CDR3 coding sequence is TGTGCCAGCAGTTTACACTCCGGGACTAGTTCTTGGGGCGGGGAGCTGTTTTTT.

The genes are TRBV3-1 and TRBJ2-7; 7 positions agree with TRBD2. V shed 1 base and J 4 bases; nucleotides not matched to a gene: 10. Germline V gives CDR1 LGHDT, CDR2 YNNKEL (reference sequence). The CDR3 totals 16 residues. The CDR3 protein is CASSQGIPGLTYEQYF. DNA for the CDR3: TGTGCCAGCAGCCAAGGCATACCGGGACTAACTTACGAGCAGTACTTC.

There are many counts of this clonotype. This chain connects TRBV2 to TRBJ1-6; 8 bases are shared with TRBD1. Trimming at V came to 6 bases and at J to 10 bases, leaving 8 bases not matched to a gene. Germline V gene data show CDR1 as SNHLY and CDR2 as FYNNEI. CDR3 size: 14 residues. The DNA of the CDR3 is TGTGCCAGCAGATCGGACAGGGCTGACTCACCCCTCCACTTT. The encoded protein is CASRSDRADSPLHF.

The chain uses TRBV7-2 and TRBJ1-5; TRBD1 is a possible D gene (6 bases). From germline, CDR1 is SGHTA and CDR2 FQGNSA. V lost 5 bases and J lost 5, with 13 bases in between. This CDR3 is built from 14 residues. This CDR3 is CASSPGGGDQPQHF. CDR3 nucleotide sequence: TGTGCCAGCAGCCCCGGGGGGGGCGATCAGCCCCAGCATTTT.